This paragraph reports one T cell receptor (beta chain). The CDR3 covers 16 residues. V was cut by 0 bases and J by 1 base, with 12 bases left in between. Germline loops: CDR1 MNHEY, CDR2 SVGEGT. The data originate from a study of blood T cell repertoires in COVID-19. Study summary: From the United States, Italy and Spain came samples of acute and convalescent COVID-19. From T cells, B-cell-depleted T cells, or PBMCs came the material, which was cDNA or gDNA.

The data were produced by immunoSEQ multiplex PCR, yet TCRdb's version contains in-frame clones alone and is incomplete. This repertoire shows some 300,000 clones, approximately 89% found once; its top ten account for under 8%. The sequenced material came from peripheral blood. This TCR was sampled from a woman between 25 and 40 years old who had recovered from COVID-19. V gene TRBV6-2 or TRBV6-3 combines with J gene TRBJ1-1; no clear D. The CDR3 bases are TGTGCCAGCAGTTACTCGTGGCTGGCACGGAACACTGAAGCTTTCTTT. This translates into CASSYSWLARNTEAFF.